The 28 T cell receptor beta chains given below trace back to one sample, sequenced in a study of blood T cell repertoires in COVID-19 (dated by TCRdb to about 2020). The library was prepared using the immunoSEQ multiplex PCR assay. Not all clones reach the TCRdb copy of this immuneACCESS table, which keeps in-frame sequences only. Checked studies attribute under half of the gap to unresolved V genes and leave the rest unexplained. This sample lists about 240,000 clones; around 85% were detected once. Clones ranked in the top ten supply about 9.5% of the sample. Sequencing was carried out using peripheral blood. The origin of the receptors is a woman aged 80 or older with acute or convalescent COVID-19.

The gene calls are TRBV14 and TRBJ1-6; TRBD1 agrees at 9 bases. The CDR3 length is 15 residues. Per germline, CDR1 SGHDN and CDR2 FVKESK. J lost 7 bases, V lost 4 bases, and 5 bases had no gene match. The CDR3 sequence is CASSPRDRANSPLHF. The CDR3 DNA sequence: TGTGCCAGCAGCCCCCGGGACAGGGCGAATTCACCCCTCCACTTT. The variable domain in full, with the rest retrieved from reference TRBV14 and TRBJ1-6, is EAGVTQFPSHSVIEKGQTVTLRCDPISGHDNLYWYRRVMGKEIKFLLHFVKESKQDESGMPNNRFLAERTGGTYSTLKVQPAELEDSGVYFCASSPRDRANSPLHFGNGTRLTVT.

The CDR3 region has the DNA TGTGCCAGCAGCCAGGGACTTGGGGATTCACCCCTCCACTTT. Its protein is CASSQGLGDSPLHF. The chain is built from TRBV3-1 (or the pseudogene TRBV3-2) and TRBJ1-6; the D gene is possibly TRBD1 (5 bases). Germline V lookup: CDR1 LGHDT, CDR2 YNNKEL (reference sequence). There are 14 residues in the CDR3. V was cut by 3 bases and J by 8 bases, with 11 bases left in between.

The rearrangement links TRBV13 to TRBJ2-3; D is undetermined. There are 13 residues in the CDR3. V was trimmed by 3 bases and J by 2 bases, leaving 6 bases between them. In germline, CDR1 is PRHDT, CDR2 FYEKMQ (reference sequence). For the CDR3, the DNA is TGTGCCAGCAGCTTTGGCACCACAGATACGCAGTATTTT. Amino acids: CASSFGTTDTQYF.

The V call is TRBV7-2, the J call TRBJ1-5, with a weak D call TRBD1 (6 bases). The CDR3 covers 18 residues. Trimming left V 4 bases short and J 0 bases short, with 19 bases between. Germline CDR1 reads SGHTA; CDR2 reads FQGNSA. In DNA form, the CDR3 reads TGTGCCAGCAGCTCTAGACAAGGGGGACACTATAGCAATCAGCCCCAGCATTTT. Residues: CASSSRQGGHYSNQPQHF.

Turning to this clone: The same CDR3 also results from other DNA sequences found in this sample. The CDR3 protein is CASSLGQGNEKLFF. CDR3 nucleotides: TGCGCCAGCAGCTTGGGACAGGGGAATGAAAAACTGTTTTTT. The genes are TRBV5-1 and TRBJ1-4, with 8 bases fitting TRBD1. The CDR3 runs 14 residues. From germline, CDR1 is SGHRS and CDR2 YFSETQ. V lost 0 bases to trimming and J lost 5 bases; unmatched junction nucleotides: 0.

This chain links TRBV18 with TRBJ1-1; D is unresolved. V lost 4 bases, J lost 4 bases, and 13 bases lay in between. The CDR3 is 14 amino acids. CDR1 KGHSH and CDR2 LQKENI come from the germline V gene. The CDR3 nucleotides are TGTGCCAGCTCACTTTCTACAGAGGGCACTGAAGCTTTCTTT. Translated, it gives CASSLSTEGTEAFF.

The chain employs TRBV25-1 and TRBJ2-5, with a weak D call TRBD2 (7 bases). CDR3 length equals 16 residues. CDR1 MGHDK and CDR2 SYGVNS come from the germline V gene. Trimming left V 3 bases short and J 2 bases short, with 16 bases between. CDR3 in DNA: TGTGCCAGCAGTGAGATCGGGGGGCGAGGGCAAGAGACCCAGTACTTC. It yields the protein CASSEIGGRGQETQYF.

This sequence joins TRBV27 and TRBJ2-7; unclear D gene. The CDR3 has 13 amino acids. Trimming removed 3 bases from V and 0 bases from J, with 6 bases in between. Per germline, CDR1 MNHEY and CDR2 SMNVEV (reference sequence). CDR3 loop: CASSFLSSYEQYF. In nucleotides, the CDR3 is TGTGCCAGCAGTTTTCTAAGCTCCTACGAGCAGTACTTC.

Note on this clone: Other DNA variants within this sample encode the same CDR3. V and J are TRBV19 and TRBJ1-2; unclear D gene. Germline CDR1 reads LNHDA; CDR2 reads SQIVND (reference sequence). Trimming removed 5 bases from V and 4 bases from J, with 8 bases in between. The CDR3 has 12 residues. This chain's CDR3 is CASSSVLYGYTF. The DNA of the CDR3 is TGTGCCAGTAGTTCCGTACTCTATGGCTACACCTTC.

The V call is TRBV20-1, the J call TRBJ2-7; tentatively, D is TRBD2 (5 bases). In germline, CDR1 is DFQATT, CDR2 SNEGSKA (reference sequence). V lost 3 bases and J 4 bases, leaving 7 bases between the germline ends. CDR3 length equals 11 residues. CDR3 DNA sequence: TGCAGTGCTAGCGGGGATTACGAGCAGTACTTC. Translated, it gives CSASGDYEQYF.

This clone has just one count. The V gene is TRBV7-3, the J gene TRBJ2-2; D remains unclear. Trimming took 3 bases from V and 4 from J, leaving 12 bases between them. Germline loops: CDR1 SGHTA, CDR2 FQGTGA. CDR3 length: 15 residues. CDR3 sequence (DNA): TGTGCCAGCAGCTTGGCCGGAGATCCCACCGGGGAGCTGTTTTTT. Translated, it gives CASSLAGDPTGELFF.

This clone was seen only once. The chain joins TRBV15 to TRBJ1-2; D may be TRBD1 (6 bases). Germline lookup yields CDR1 LNHNV and CDR2 YYDKDF (reference sequence). Deletions cut 0 bases from V and 2 bases from J, with 10 bases between. The CDR3 spans 15 residues. The CDR3 is CATSRDLGQNYGYTF. The CDR3 bases are TGTGCCACCAGCAGAGATCTTGGACAGAACTATGGCTACACCTTC.

CDR3 in amino acids: CASKQGAYTGELFF. The CDR3 bases are TGTGCCAGTAAACAGGGGGCTTACACCGGGGAGCTGTTTTTT. The chain links TRBV19 to TRBJ2-2; TRBD1 matches at 9 bases. The junction had 3 bases not matched to a gene; V was cut back by 7 bases and J by 3 bases. This CDR3 has 14 amino acids. Germline V lookup: CDR1 LNHDA, CDR2 SQIVND (reference sequence).

The J gene is TRBJ1-4, the V gene TRBV30; no clear D gene. Germline V gene lookup returns CDR1 GTSNPN and CDR2 SVGIG (reference sequence). The CDR3 has 15 amino acids. Trimming took off 2 bases at V and 0 bases at J, with 10 bases between the two ends. CDR3 DNA sequence: TGTGCCTGGAGTTCACTTCTAGCAACTAATGAAAAACTGTTTTTT. Translating it yields CAWSSLLATNEKLFF. Based on the CDR3 plus reference TRBV30 and TRBJ1-4, the full variable domain is SQTIHQWPATLVQPVGSPLSLECTVEGTSNPNLYWYRQAAGRGLQLLFYSVGIGQISSEVPQNLSASRPQDRQFILSSKKLLLSDSGFYLCAWSSLLATNEKLFFGSGTQLSVL.

This chain connects TRBV5-6 to TRBJ2-3; 7 bases fit TRBD1. V lost 3 bases to trimming and J lost 5 bases; unmatched junction nucleotides: 0. This CDR3 has 12 residues. The germline CDR1 and CDR2 sequences are SGHDT and YYEEEE. The CDR3 spells CASSWTGDTQYF. The CDR3 bases are TGTGCCAGCAGCTGGACAGGAGATACGCAGTATTTT. Full variable domain (rest looked up from reference TRBV5-6 and TRBJ2-3): DAGVTQSPTHLIKTRGQQVTLRCSPKSGHDTVSWYQQALGQGPQFIFQYYEEEERQRGNFPDRFSGHQFPNYSSELNVNALLLGDSALYLCASSWTGDTQYFGPGTRLTVL.

The chain recombines TRBV29-1 with TRBJ1-2, with D maybe TRBD1 (6 bases). The CDR3 has 13 residues. Germline CDR1 SQVTM, CDR2 ANQGSEA. Trimming took 4 bases from V and 4 from J, leaving 13 bases between them. The CDR3 loop is CSVADRFPYGYTF. The CDR3 coding sequence is TGCAGCGTTGCGGACAGATTCCCCTATGGCTACACCTTC.

The chain links TRBV6-4 to TRBJ1-5; 7 bases are a match to TRBD1. This CDR3 comprises 16 residues. Germline trimming cut 7 bases from V and 0 bases from J; bases unmatched to any gene: 9. The germline gives CDR1 MRHNA, CDR2 SNTAGT. The CDR3 sequence: CASNDRDFYSNQPQHF. The CDR3, as DNA: TGTGCCAGCAACGACAGGGACTTTTATAGCAATCAGCCCCAGCATTTT.

This chain connects TRBV11-2 to TRBJ2-7; 11 bases match TRBD2. Unmatched junction bases numbered 10, after V lost 5 bases and J lost 7 bases. Germline-derived CDR1 and CDR2 are SGHAT and FQNNGV. The CDR3 totals 15 residues. The CDR3 protein is CASSNRELAGVEQYF. CDR3 DNA: TGTGCCAGCAGCAATAGGGAACTAGCGGGGGTTGAGCAGTACTTC. The entire variable domain, with the rest obtained from reference TRBV11-2 and TRBJ2-7, is as follows: EAGVAQSPRYKIIEKRQSVAFWCNPISGHATLYWYQQILGQGPKLLIQFQNNGVVDDSQLPKDRFSAERLKGVDSTLKIQPAKLEDSAVYLCASSNRELAGVEQYFGPGTRLTVT.

The chain uses TRBV28 and TRBJ2-2; tentatively, D is TRBD1 (6 bases). V gave up 6 bases and J gave up 5 bases, with 19 bases separating them. CDR3 length: 16 amino acids. Germline V gene sequence: CDR1 MDHEN, CDR2 SYDVKM. This chain's CDR3 is CASSPPGQFLTGELFF. In nucleotides, the CDR3 is TGTGCCAGCAGCCCACCCGGACAGTTCCTGACCGGGGAGCTGTTTTTT. The variable domain in full, completed from reference TRBV28 and TRBJ2-2, reads DVKVTQSSRYLVKRTGEKVFLECVQDMDHENMFWYRQDPGLGLRLIYFSYDVKMKEKGDIPEGYSVSREKKERFSLILESASTNQTSMYLCASSPPGQFLTGELFFGEGSRLTVL.

This clone was seen at least ten times. The CDR3, as DNA: TGTGCCAGCAGCGAGTGGGGACAGGGATCTGAGCAGTTCTTC. It is translated as CASSEWGQGSEQFF. This rearrangement joins TRBV9 to TRBJ2-1; TRBD1 matches 9 bases. Germline trimming cut 3 bases from V and 9 bases from J; bases unmatched to any gene: 7. CDR1 is SGDLS, CDR2 YYNGEE, per germline. The CDR3 contains 14 residues. Full variable domain (outside the CDR3, taken from reference TRBV9 and TRBJ2-1): DSGVTQTPKHLITATGQRVTLRCSPRSGDLSVYWYQQSLDQGLQFLIQYYNGEERAKGNILERFSAQQFPDLHSELNLSSLELGDSALYFCASSEWGQGSEQFFGPGTRLTVL.

A few counts support this clone. The rearrangement uses TRBV21-1 and TRBJ1-4; TRBD1 is taken as the D call from the table, unchecked against the DNA. TRBV21-1 is given as a pseudogene. This CDR3 spans 14 amino acids. CDR3 region: CASRQGLINEKLFF. The CDR3 coding sequence is TGTGCCAGCAGGCAGGGTCTGATTAATGAAAAACTGTTTTTT.

This chain links TRBV2 with TRBJ2-2; D is perhaps TRBD2 (5 bases). CDR3 length equals 15 residues. The V gene's germline CDR1 is SNHLY and CDR2 FYNNEI. V was trimmed by 9 bases and J by 3 bases, leaving 17 bases between them. CDR3 sequence: CASRRERGYTGELFF. CDR3 sequence (DNA): TGTGCCAGTCGCCGGGAAAGAGGGTACACCGGGGAGCTGTTTTTT.

This clone was recorded only once. In the same sample, other DNA sequences code for this CDR3. The chain employs TRBV3-1 (or the pseudogene TRBV3-2) and TRBJ1-2; 9 nucleotides line up with TRBD1. In germline, CDR1 is LGHDT, CDR2 YNNKEL (reference sequence). The CDR3 loop spans 15 amino acids. Losses at the gene ends were 3 bases for V and 1 base for J; bases not matched to a gene: 3. CDR3 sequence: CASSQGQGGNYGYTF. CDR3 nucleotides: TGTGCCAGCAGCCAGGGACAGGGTGGTAACTATGGCTACACCTTC.

The CDR3, as DNA: TGTGCCAGCAGCTTAAACCACGGGGGTTCACCCCTCCACTTT. Encoded protein: CASSLNHGGSPLHF. This rearrangement joins TRBV11-2 to TRBJ1-6, with a possible D match to TRBD1 (5 bases). Germline-derived CDR1 and CDR2 are SGHAT and FQNNGV. The CDR3 is 14 residues long. With 2 bases removed from V and 9 bases from J, the gap between germline ends came to 11 bases.

This clone was observed once. CDR3 amino acids: CASSKEGGGAGDTQYF. CDR3 sequence (DNA): TGTGCCAGCAGCAAAGAGGGCGGGGGGGCTGGAGATACGCAGTATTTT. This chain joins TRBV21-1 and TRBJ2-3; TRBD2, the table's D call, was not compared with the DNA. TRBV21-1 is deemed a pseudogene. The length of the CDR3 is 16 residues.

V and J are TRBV5-1 and TRBJ1-5; D unclear. Trimming took 4 bases from V and 6 from J, leaving 11 bases between them. The CDR3 totals 13 residues. Germline V lookup: CDR1 SGHRS, CDR2 YFSETQ. CDR3 nucleotide sequence: TGCGCCAGCAGCCCCGAAATCGGTCAGCCCCAGCATTTT. This translates into CASSPEIGQPQHF.

The J gene is TRBJ1-5, the V gene TRBV2; perhaps TRBD1 as D (6 bases). Germline CDR1 reads SNHLY; CDR2 reads FYNNEI. Trimming shortened V by 8 bases and J by 6 bases, and 14 bases separated the two germline ends. This CDR3 is built from 13 residues. The DNA for the CDR3 is TGTGCCAGCGGCCGGGACATTAGTCAGCCCCAGCATTTT. Protein: CASGRDISQPQHF. The full variable domain, with the rest looked up from reference TRBV2 and TRBJ1-5, is EPEVTQTPSHQVTQMGQEVILRCVPISNHLYFYWYRQILGQKVEFLVSFYNNEISEKSEIFDDQFSVERPDGSNFTLKIRSTKLEDSAMYFCASGRDISQPQHFGDGTRLSIL.

DNA of the CDR3: TGTGCCAGCACCCTAGGGGGGACTAGCAATGAGCAGTTCTTC. Residues: CASTLGGTSNEQFF. The rearrangement links TRBV28 to TRBJ2-1, with TRBD2 matching 8 bases. The CDR3 is 14 amino acids. The germline V gene encodes CDR1 MDHEN and CDR2 SYDVKM. J was trimmed by 6 bases and V by 7 bases; bases with no gene match: 8.